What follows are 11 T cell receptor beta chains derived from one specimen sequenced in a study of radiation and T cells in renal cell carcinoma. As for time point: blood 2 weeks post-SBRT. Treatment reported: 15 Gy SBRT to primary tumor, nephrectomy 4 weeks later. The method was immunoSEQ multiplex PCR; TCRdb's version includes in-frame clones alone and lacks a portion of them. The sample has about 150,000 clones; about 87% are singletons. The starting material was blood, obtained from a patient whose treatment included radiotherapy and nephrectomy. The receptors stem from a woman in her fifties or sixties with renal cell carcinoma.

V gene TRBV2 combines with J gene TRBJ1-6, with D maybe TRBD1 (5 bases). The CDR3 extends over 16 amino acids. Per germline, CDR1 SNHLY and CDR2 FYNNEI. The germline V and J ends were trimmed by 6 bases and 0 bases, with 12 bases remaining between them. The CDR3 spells CASSRDGSSYNSPLHF. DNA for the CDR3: TGTGCCAGCAGCCGGGACGGGAGCTCCTATAATTCACCCCTCCACTTT.

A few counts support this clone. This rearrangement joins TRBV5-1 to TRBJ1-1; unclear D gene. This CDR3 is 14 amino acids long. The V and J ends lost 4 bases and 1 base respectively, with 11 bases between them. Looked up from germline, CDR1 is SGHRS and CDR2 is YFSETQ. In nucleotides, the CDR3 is TGCGCCAGCAGCATCCAGCAAGAGAACACTGAAGCTTTCTTT. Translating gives CASSIQQENTEAFF.

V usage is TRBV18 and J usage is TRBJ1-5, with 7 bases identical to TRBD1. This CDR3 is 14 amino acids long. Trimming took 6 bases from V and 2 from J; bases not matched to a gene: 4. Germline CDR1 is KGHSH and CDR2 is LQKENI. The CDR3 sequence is CASSEGAGNQPQHF. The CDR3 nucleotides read TGTGCCAGCTCTGAGGGGGCGGGCAATCAGCCCCAGCATTTT.

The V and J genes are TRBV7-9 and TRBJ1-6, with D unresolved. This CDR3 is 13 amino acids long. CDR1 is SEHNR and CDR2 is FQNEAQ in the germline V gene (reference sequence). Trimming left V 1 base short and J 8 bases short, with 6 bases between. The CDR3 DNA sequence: TGTGCCAGCAGCTTAGTAGTCGATTCACCCCTCCACTTT. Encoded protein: CASSLVVDSPLHF.

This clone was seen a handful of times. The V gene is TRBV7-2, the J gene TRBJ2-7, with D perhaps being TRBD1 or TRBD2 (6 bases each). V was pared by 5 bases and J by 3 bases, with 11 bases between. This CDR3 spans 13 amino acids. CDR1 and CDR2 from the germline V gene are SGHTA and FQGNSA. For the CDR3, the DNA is TGTGCCAGCAGCCGGGGGACACGCTACGAGCAGTACTTC. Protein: CASSRGTRYEQYF.

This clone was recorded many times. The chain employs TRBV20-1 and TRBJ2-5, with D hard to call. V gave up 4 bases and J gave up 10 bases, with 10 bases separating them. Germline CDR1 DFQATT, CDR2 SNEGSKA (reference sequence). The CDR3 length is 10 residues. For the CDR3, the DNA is TGCAGTGCTATGAGTTCGGTCCAGTACTTC. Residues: CSAMSSVQYF.

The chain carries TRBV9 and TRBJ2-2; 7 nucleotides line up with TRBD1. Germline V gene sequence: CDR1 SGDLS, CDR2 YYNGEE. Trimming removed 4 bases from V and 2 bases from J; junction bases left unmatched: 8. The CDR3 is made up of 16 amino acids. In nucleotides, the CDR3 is TGTGCCAGCAGCATTACCGGGGACAGAAACACCGGGGAGCTGTTTTTT. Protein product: CASSITGDRNTGELFF. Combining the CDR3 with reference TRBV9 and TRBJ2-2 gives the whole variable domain DSGVTQTPKHLITATGQRVTLRCSPRSGDLSVYWYQQSLDQGLQFLIQYYNGEERAKGNILERFSAQQFPDLHSELNLSSLELGDSALYFCASSITGDRNTGELFFGEGSRLTVL.

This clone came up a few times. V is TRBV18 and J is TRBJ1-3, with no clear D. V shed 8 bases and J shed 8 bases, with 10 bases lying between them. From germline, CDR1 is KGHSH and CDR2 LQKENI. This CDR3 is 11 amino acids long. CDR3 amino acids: CASLFADTIYF. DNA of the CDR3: TGTGCCAGCCTTTTCGCGGACACCATATATTTT.

The CDR3 DNA reads as TGTGCCAGTAGCTATTCCGGGACAGGCCTTCTTAATAGCAATCAGCCCCAGCATTTT. Its translation: CASSYSGTGLLNSNQPQHF. This chain joins TRBV19 and TRBJ1-5, with 8 bases identical to TRBD1. V lost 6 bases and J lost 0; bases outside the gene matches: 16. In germline, CDR1 is LNHDA, CDR2 SQIVND (reference sequence). The CDR3 is made up of 19 amino acids.

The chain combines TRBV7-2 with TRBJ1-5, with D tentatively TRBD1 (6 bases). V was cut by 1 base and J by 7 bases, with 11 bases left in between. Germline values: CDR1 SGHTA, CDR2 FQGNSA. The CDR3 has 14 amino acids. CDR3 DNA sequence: TGTGCCAGCAGCTTAGGGCAGGGGATCCAGCCCCAGCATTTT. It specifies CASSLGQGIQPQHF.

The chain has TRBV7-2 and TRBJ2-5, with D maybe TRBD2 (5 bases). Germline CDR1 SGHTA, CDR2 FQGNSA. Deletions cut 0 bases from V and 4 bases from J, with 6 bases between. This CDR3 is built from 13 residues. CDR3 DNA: TGTGCCAGCAGCTTAGCCAGCGGAGAGACCCAGTACTTC. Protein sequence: CASSLASGETQYF.